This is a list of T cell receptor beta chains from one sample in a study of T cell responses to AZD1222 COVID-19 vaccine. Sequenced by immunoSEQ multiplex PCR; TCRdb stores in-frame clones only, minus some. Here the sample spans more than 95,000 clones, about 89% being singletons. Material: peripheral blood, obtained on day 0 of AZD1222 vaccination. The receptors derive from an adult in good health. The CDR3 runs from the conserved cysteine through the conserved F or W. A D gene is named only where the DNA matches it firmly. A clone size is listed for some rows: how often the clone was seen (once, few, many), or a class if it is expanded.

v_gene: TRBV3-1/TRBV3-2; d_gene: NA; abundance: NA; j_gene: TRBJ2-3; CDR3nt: TGTGCCAGCAGCGATAGGTTGCGGGCTAGCACAGATACGCAGTATTTT; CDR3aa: CASSDRLRASTDTQYF
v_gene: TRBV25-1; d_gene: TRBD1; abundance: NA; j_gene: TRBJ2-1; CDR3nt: TGTGCCAGCAGTGTATGGGAGGGACAGGGACGCTCCTACAATGAGCAGTTCTTC; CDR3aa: CASSVWEGQGRSYNEQFF
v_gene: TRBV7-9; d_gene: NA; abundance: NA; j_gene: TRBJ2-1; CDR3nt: TGTGCCAGCAACCCCCGGGTGAATGAGCAGTTCTTC; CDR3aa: CASNPRVNEQFF
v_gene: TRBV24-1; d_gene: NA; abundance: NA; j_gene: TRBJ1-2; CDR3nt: TGTGCCACCCTGGACGGGGGAGGAGGCTACACCTTC; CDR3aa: CATLDGGGGYTF
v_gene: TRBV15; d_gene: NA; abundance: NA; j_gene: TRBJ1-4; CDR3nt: TGTGCCACCCGAGATGACCGGGAAATCGGGGAAAAACTGTTTTTT; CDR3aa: CATRDDREIGEKLFF
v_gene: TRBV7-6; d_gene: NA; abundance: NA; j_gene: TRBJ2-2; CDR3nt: TGTGCCAGCAGCTTAGCGGATCCCGGGAGCACCGGGGAGCTGTTTTTT; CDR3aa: CASSLADPGSTGELFF
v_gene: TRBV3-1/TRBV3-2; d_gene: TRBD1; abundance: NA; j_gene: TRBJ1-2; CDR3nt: TGTGCCAGCAGCCTAGGACAGGCCCTAACCTACTATGGCTACACCTTC; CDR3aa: CASSLGQALTYYGYTF
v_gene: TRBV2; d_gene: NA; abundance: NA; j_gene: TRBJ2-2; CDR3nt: TGTGCCAGCAGTGAATCGGGGAAGGTGGGGACCGGGGAGCTGTTTTTT; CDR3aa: CASSESGKVGTGELFF
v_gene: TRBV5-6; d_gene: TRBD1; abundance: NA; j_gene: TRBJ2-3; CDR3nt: TGTGCCAGCAGCCGGGACAGGGTGGGAACAGATACGCAGTATTTT; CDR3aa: CASSRDRVGTDTQYF
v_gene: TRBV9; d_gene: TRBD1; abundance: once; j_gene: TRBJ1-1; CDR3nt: TGTGCCAGCACGGGACAGGGGGCGACTGAAGCTTTCTTT; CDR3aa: CASTGQGATEAFF
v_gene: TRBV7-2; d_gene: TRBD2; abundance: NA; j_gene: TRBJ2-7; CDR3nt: TGTGCCAGCAGCCCCCTGACTAGCGGGGGGGCCTACGAGCAGTACTTC; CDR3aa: CASSPLTSGGAYEQYF
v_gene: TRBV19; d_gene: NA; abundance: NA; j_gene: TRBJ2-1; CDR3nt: TGTGCCAGTAGTATAGTCTCGCCGGGGAATGAGCAGTTCTTC; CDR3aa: CASSIVSPGNEQFF
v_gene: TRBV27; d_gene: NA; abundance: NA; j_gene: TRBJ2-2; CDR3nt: TGTGCCAGCAGTTTCTTCGGACAGACGAACACCGGGGAGCTGTTTTTT; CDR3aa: CASSFFGQTNTGELFF
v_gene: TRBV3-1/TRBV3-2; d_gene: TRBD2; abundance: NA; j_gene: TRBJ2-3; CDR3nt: TGTGCCAGCAGCCAAAGGATTTTCGCCGGGACTAGCCCATCAGATACGCAGTATTTT; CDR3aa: CASSQRIFAGTSPSDTQYF
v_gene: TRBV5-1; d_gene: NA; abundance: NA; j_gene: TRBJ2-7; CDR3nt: TGCGCCAGCAGCTTGGGGGCAGGGGTTTCCTACGAGCAGTACTTC; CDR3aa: CASSLGAGVSYEQYF
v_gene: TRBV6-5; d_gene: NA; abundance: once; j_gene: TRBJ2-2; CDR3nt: TGTGCCAGCAGTTACAGCCAGGGGAACACCGGGGAGCTGTTTTTT; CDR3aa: CASSYSQGNTGELFF
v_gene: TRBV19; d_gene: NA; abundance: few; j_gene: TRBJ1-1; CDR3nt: TGTGCCAGTGGAGAGGGGCAGATGAACACTGAAGCTTTCTTT; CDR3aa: CASGEGQMNTEAFF
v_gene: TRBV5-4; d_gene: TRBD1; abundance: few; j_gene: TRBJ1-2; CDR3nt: TGTGCCAGCAGCTTGGGGGGTGGACAGGGGAGGTCCCGCTATGGCTACACCTTC; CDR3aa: CASSLGGGQGRSRYGYTF
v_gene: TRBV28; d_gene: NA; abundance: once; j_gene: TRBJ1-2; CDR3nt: TGTGCCAGCCGGGTTTTGGGTGGCTACACCTTC; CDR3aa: CASRVLGGYTF
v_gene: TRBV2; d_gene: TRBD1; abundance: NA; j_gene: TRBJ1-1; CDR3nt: TGTGCCAGCAGGGGTGACAGGGGGCGGAGAGACACTGAAGCTTTCTTT; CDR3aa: CASRGDRGRRDTEAFF
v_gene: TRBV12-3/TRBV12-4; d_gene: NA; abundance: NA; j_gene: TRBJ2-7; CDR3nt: TGTGCCAGCAGTTTTGACCGAGAGCAGTACTTC; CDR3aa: CASSFDREQYF
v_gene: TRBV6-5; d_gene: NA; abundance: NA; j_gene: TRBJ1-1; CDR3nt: TGTGCCAGCAGAACGGGGGTTGGGACTGAAGCTTTCTTT; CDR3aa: CASRTGVGTEAFF
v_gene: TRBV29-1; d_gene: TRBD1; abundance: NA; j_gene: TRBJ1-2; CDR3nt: TGCAGCGTTGATGGCCAGGGGGCGTCTTGGGGCTACACCTTC; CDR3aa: CSVDGQGASWGYTF
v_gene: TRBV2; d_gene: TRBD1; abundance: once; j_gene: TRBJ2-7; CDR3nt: TGTGCCAGCAGTACAGGGGTCGTCGTCGGCTACGAGCAGTACTTC; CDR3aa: CASSTGVVVGYEQYF
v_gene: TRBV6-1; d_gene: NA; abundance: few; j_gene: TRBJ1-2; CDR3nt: TGTGCCAGCAGTGAACAGGGATCTGACTATGGCTACACCTTC; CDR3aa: CASSEQGSDYGYTF
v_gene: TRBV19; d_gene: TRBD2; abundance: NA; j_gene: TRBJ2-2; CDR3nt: TGTGCCAGTAGTATCACTAGCGGGAGGACATCGGGGGAGCTGTTTTTT; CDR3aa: CASSITSGRTSGELFF
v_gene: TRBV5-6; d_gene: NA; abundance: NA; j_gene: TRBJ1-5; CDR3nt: TGTGCCAGCAGCTTGATGTCAGGATATAGCAATCAGCCCCAGCATTTT; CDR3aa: CASSLMSGYSNQPQHF
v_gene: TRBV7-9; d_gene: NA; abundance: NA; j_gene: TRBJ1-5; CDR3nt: TGTGCCAGCAGCTTAGACGGGGCTCGGGGCAATCAGCCCCAGCATTTT; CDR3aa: CASSLDGARGNQPQHF
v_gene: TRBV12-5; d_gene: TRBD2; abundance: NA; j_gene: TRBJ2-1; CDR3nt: TGTGCTAGTCACCCCCCGGCGGGAGTACTCAATGAGCAGTTCTTC; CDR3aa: CASHPPAGVLNEQFF
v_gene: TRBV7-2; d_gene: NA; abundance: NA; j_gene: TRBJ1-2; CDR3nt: TGTGCCAGCAGCCAAGTGGGGGGAAACAATGGATATGGCTACACCTTC; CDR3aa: CASSQVGGNNGYGYTF
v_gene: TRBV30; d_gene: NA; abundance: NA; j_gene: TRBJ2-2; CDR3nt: TGTGCCTGGGCACAGGCCGGGGAGCTGTTTTTT; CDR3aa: CAWAQAGELFF
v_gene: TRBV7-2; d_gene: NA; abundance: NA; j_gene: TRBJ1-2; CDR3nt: TGTGCCAGCAGCTTAGAGAAGAACTATGGCTACACCTTC; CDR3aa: CASSLEKNYGYTF
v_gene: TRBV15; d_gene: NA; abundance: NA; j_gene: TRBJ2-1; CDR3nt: TGTGCCACCAGCTTTGGGCGTAATGAGCAGTTCTTC; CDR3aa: CATSFGRNEQFF
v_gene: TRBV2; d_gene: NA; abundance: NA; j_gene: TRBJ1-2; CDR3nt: TGTGCCAGCAAAGATGGAAACTCTAACTATGGCTACACCTTC; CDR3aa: CASKDGNSNYGYTF
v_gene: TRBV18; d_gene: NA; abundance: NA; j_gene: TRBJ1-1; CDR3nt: TGTGCCAGCTCACCACCGGGGAAAGGCACTGAAGCTTTCTTT; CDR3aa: CASSPPGKGTEAFF
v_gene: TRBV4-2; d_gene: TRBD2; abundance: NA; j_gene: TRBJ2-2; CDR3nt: TGTGCCAGCAGCCACGAAGCGGGGTATACCGGGGAGCTGTTTTTT; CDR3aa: CASSHEAGYTGELFF
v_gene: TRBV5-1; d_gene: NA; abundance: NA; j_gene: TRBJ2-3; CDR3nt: TGCGCCAGCAGCTCGTCGGCGGGGAGCCCCGATACGCAGTATTTT; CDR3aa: CASSSSAGSPDTQYF
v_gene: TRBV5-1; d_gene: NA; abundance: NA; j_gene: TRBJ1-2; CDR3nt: TGCGCCAGCAGCTCCGACGGCCTTGGAGGCTACACCTTC; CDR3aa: CASSSDGLGGYTF
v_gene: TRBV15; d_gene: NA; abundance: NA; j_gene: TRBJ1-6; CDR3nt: TGTGCCACCAGCAGGGAACAGGGTGTATATTCACCCCTCCACTTT; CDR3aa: CATSREQGVYSPLHF
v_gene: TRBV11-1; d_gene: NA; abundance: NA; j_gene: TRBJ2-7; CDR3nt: TGTGCCAGCAGCAAGGTGTCCTACGAGCAGTACTTC; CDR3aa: CASSKVSYEQYF
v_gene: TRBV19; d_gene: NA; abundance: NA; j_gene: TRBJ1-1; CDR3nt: TGTGCCAGCCAGACAGGGAACACTGAAGCTTTCTTT; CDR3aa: CASQTGNTEAFF
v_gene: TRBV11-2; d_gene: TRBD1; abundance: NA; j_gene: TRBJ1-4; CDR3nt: TGTGCCAGCAGCTCCCAGGGGGGGAAAAACTGGGAAAAACTGTTTTTT; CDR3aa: CASSSQGGKNWEKLFF
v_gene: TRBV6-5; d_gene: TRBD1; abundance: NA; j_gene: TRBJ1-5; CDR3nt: TGTGCCAGCAGGGGACAGGGAGTCAATCAGCCCCAGCATTTT; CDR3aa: CASRGQGVNQPQHF
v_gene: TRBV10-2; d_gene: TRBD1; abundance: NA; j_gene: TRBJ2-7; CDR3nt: TGCGCCAGCAGTCTCCCGGGACAGGGGGCCTACGAGCAGTACTTC; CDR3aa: CASSLPGQGAYEQYF
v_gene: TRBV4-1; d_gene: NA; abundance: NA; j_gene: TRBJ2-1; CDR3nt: TGCGCCAGCAGCCAAGCGACCCCAAGGGCCGTAGGGGACAATGAGCAGTTCTTC; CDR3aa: CASSQATPRAVGDNEQFF
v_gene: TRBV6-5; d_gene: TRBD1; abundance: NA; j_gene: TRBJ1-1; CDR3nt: TGTGCCAGCAGGGGACAGTTGAACACTGAAGCTTTCTTT; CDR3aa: CASRGQLNTEAFF
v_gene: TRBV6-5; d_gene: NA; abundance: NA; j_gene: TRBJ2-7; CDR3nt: TGTGCCAGCAGAGACCCCCAGACAGGAAACTACGAGCAGTACTTC; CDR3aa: CASRDPQTGNYEQYF
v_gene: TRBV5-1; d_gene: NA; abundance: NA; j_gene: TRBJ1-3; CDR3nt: TGCGCCAGCAGCTCGGCCACAGTCACCTCTGGAAACACCATATATTTT; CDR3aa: CASSSATVTSGNTIYF
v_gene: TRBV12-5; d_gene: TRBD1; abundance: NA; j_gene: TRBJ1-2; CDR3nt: TGTGCTAGTGGACCAGGACAGGGACAGGGCTACACCTTC; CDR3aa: CASGPGQGQGYTF
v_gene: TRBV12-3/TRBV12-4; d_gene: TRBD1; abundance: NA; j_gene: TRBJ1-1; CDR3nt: TGTGCCAGCAGCCGACAGGGCAACACTGAAGCTTTCTTT; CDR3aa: CASSRQGNTEAFF
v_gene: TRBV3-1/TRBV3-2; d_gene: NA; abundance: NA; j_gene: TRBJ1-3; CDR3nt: TGTGCCAGCAGCCAAGGTTCCTCTGGAAACACCATATATTTT; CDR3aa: CASSQGSSGNTIYF
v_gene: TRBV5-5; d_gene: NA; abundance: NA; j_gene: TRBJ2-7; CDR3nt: TGTGCCAGCAGCCGGGCCTCGAACTACGAGCAGTACTTC; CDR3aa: CASSRASNYEQYF
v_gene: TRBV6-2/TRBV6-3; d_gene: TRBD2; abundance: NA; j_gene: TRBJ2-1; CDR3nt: TGTGCCAGCAGACCTCGGACTAGCGGCAATGAGCAGTTCTTC; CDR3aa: CASRPRTSGNEQFF
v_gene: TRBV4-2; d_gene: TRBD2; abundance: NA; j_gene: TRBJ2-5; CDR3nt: TGTGCCAGCAGCCAGGAACCTCCGCGGGGGGGCGGTGAGACCCAGTACTTC; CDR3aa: CASSQEPPRGGGETQYF
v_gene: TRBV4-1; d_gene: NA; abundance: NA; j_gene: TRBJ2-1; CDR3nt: TGCGCCAGCAGCCAAGGGGGTTTACAGCCTCACAATGAGCAGTTCTTC; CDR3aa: CASSQGGLQPHNEQFF
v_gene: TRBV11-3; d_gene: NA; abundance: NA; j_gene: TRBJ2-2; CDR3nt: TGTGCCAGCAGCTTAGTAGGACAATGGGGCAGCCGGGACACCGGGGAGCTGTTTTTT; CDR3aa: CASSLVGQWGSRDTGELFF
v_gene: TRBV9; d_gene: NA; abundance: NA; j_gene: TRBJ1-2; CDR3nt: TGTGCCAGCAGCCTCGGACTAGGCGGCTACACCTTC; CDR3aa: CASSLGLGGYTF
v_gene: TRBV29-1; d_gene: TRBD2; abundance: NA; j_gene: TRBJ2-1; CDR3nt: TGCAGCGTTTATCCTAGCGGGGCTAGCGATGAGCAGTTCTTC; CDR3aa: CSVYPSGASDEQFF